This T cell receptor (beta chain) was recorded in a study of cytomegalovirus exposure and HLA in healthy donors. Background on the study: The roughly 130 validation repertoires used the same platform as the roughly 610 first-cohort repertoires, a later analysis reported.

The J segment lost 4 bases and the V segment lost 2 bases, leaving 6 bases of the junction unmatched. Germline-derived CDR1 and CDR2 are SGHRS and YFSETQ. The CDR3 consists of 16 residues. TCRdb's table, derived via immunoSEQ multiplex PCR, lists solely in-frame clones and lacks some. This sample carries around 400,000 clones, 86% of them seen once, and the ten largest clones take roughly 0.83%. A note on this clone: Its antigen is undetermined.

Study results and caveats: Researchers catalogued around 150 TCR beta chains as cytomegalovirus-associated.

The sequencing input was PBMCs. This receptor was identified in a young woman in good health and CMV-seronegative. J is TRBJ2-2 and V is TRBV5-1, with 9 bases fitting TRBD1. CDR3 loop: CASSLGRTGVTGELFF. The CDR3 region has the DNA TGCGCCAGCAGCTTAGGGCGGACAGGGGTCACCGGGGAGCTGTTTTTT.